These 30 T cell receptor beta chains originate from one sample sequenced in a study of glioma-infiltrating T cells after dendritic cell vaccination. TCRdb's table, derived via immunoSEQ multiplex PCR, lists solely in-frame clones and lacks some. In the table there are about 90,000 clones, 85% of which are singletons. Source: blood, taken before dendritic cell vaccination. The receptors stem from a human donor with glioblastoma.

This clone was detected only once. The chain uses TRBV11-3 and TRBJ2-1; 8 bases line up with TRBD2. The CDR3 has 14 amino acids. The germline CDR1 and CDR2 sequences are SGHNT and YENEEA. With V trimmed by 5 bases and J by 3 bases, 3 bases remained unmatched. The CDR3 DNA reads as TGTGCCAGCAGCGGCAGCGGGGGCTACAATGAGCAGTTCTTC. It is translated as CASSGSGGYNEQFF.

The rearrangement links TRBV9 to TRBJ2-3; 8 positions agree with TRBD2. CDR3 length: 18 amino acids. The germline V gene has CDR1 SGDLS and CDR2 YYNGEE. The V gene end was trimmed by 0 bases and the J gene end by 0 bases; junction bases not matched to a gene: 9. CDR3 DNA: TGTGCCAGCAGCGTAGATGAAGCGGGAGTCTCTAGCACAGATACGCAGTATTTT. Translating gives CASSVDEAGVSSTDTQYF.

The V and J genes are TRBV5-6 and TRBJ2-2; TRBD2 matches at 10 bases. Per the germline V gene, CDR1 is SGHDT and CDR2 is YYEEEE. CDR3 length equals 19 residues. V lost 4 bases, J lost 8 bases, and 20 bases stayed unmatched. In DNA form, the CDR3 reads TGTGCCAGCAGCCCGCGGGGGAGGACAGCGGGAGGGCCGCGGGGGGAGCTGTTTTTT. Protein product: CASSPRGRTAGGPRGELFF.

The J gene is TRBJ1-3, the V gene TRBV4-1, with 7 bases lining up with TRBD1. The CDR3 runs 15 residues. Germline V gives CDR1 MGHRA, CDR2 YSYEKL. The trim removed 0 bases at V and 6 bases at J, leaving 5 bases unmatched. The CDR3 DNA reads as TGCGCCAGCAGCCAAGATGGTACAGGGGAAAACACCATATATTTT. Residues: CASSQDGTGENTIYF.

This clone was detected only a few times. This CDR3 reads CASSPEREYGGELFF. In DNA, the CDR3 is TGCGCCAGCAGCCCTGAGCGGGAGTACGGCGGGGAGCTGTTTTTT. J is TRBJ2-2 and V is TRBV4-3, with 8 bases fitting TRBD2. V trimming: 4 bases; J trimming: 7 bases; junction bases outside the gene matches: 8. CDR1 and CDR2 from the germline V gene are LGHNA and YSLEER. The CDR3 runs to 15 residues.

The chain is built from TRBV27 and TRBJ2-1, with D perhaps TRBD1 (6 bases). The CDR3 has 16 residues. Trimming removed 1 base at V and 6 bases at J, with 16 bases between. Germline V gene data show CDR1 as MNHEY and CDR2 as SMNVEV (reference sequence). The chain's CDR3 is CASSLLTDRRRNEQFF. The CDR3 bases are TGTGCCAGCAGTTTATTAACCGACAGGCGACGCAATGAGCAGTTCTTC.

This clone was picked up a small number of times. The rearrangement links TRBV18 to TRBJ1-1; D possibly corresponds to TRBD1 (5 bases). CDR3 size: 12 residues. V dropped 6 bases and J dropped 8 bases, with 13 bases sitting between them. Germline values: CDR1 KGHSH, CDR2 LQKENI. The CDR3 sequence is CASSPGRIEAFF. The CDR3 DNA is TGTGCCAGCTCGCCAGGGAGGATCGAAGCTTTCTTT.

The V gene is TRBV5-1, the J gene TRBJ2-1; 10 bases map to TRBD1. The germline V gene has CDR1 SGHRS and CDR2 YFSETQ. CDR3 length: 14 amino acids. Trimming cost V 4 bases and J 7 bases; bases outside gene matches: 5. Written as DNA, the CDR3 is TGCGCCAGCAGCCGGGACAGGGGAGGGAATGAGCAGTTCTTC. Its protein product is CASSRDRGGNEQFF.

CDR3 amino acids: CASSLGVGQASEQYF. The CDR3 region has the DNA TGTGCCAGCAGCTTAGGGGTGGGGCAGGCGTCCGAGCAGTACTTC. V usage is TRBV7-2 and J usage is TRBJ2-7; D may be TRBD1 (5 bases). This CDR3 has 15 amino acids. V was pared by 1 base and J by 6 bases, with 16 bases between. The V gene's germline CDR1 is SGHTA and CDR2 FQGNSA.

The chain joins TRBV5-1 to TRBJ1-5; D gene ambiguous. This CDR3 spans 14 amino acids. V was clipped by 0 bases and J by 7 bases, with 11 bases between them. Germline V gene lookup returns CDR1 SGHRS and CDR2 YFSETQ. The CDR3 nucleotides read TGCGCCAGCAGCTTGGCGGGAAGTGGCCAGCCCCAGCATTTT. Protein: CASSLAGSGQPQHF.

The chain uses TRBV4-2 and TRBJ2-7, with TRBD2 matching over 10 bases. There are 16 residues in the CDR3. V shed 1 base and J 4 bases; nucleotides not matched to a gene: 7. CDR1 and CDR2 (germline): LGHNA, YNFKEQ. The CDR3 sequence: CASSQVTASGSYEQYF. The CDR3 DNA reads as TGTGCCAGCAGCCAAGTTACGGCTAGCGGGAGTTACGAGCAGTACTTC.

Turning to this clone: At the DNA level, this CDR3 is encoded by other sequences in the same sample as well. This chain links TRBV14 with TRBJ1-2; D remains ambiguous. This CDR3 spans 13 amino acids. Germline CDR1 SGHDN, CDR2 FVKESK. Between the trimmed V and J ends, which lost 0 bases and 1 base, there was a span of 3 bases. The CDR3 loop reads CASSQDRNYGYTF. The DNA of the CDR3 is TGTGCCAGCAGCCAAGACCGTAACTATGGCTACACCTTC.

This clone was found a few times. The J gene is TRBJ1-4, the V gene TRBV4-3; D may be TRBD1 (6 bases). Deletions cut 4 bases from V and 5 bases from J, with 11 bases between. The CDR3 runs to 14 residues. Germline lookup yields CDR1 LGHNA and CDR2 YSLEER. This CDR3 reads CASSRNRANEKLFF. The CDR3 DNA sequence: TGCGCCAGCAGCCGAAACAGGGCCAATGAAAAACTGTTTTTT.

The count of this clone is one. In DNA, the CDR3 is TGTGCCAGCAGCGAAACCACAGGACACTATGGCTACACCTTC. Translated: CASSETTGHYGYTF. The chain has TRBV14 and TRBJ1-2; perhaps TRBD1 as D (5 bases). This CDR3 has 14 residues. Trimming pared 5 bases from V and 3 bases from J, leaving 13 bases between. Germline CDR1 reads SGHDN; CDR2 reads FVKESK.

The chain joins TRBV11-2 to TRBJ2-1; 9 nucleotides agree with TRBD2. With 5 bases clipped from V and 0 bases from J, the junction kept 2 bases outside the gene matches. The CDR3 loop spans 15 amino acids. Germline V CDR1 and CDR2: SGHAT, FQNNGV. CDR3 nucleotide sequence: TGTGCCAGCAGCCTTAGCGGGAGCTCCTACAATGAGCAGTTCTTC. It yields the protein CASSLSGSSYNEQFF.

The chain combines TRBV12-5 with TRBJ1-2; 9 positions match TRBD1. The CDR3 is 15 amino acids. Germline V CDR1 and CDR2: LGHNT, FRNRAP. V gave up 3 bases and J gave up 8 bases; unmatched junction bases: 10. This CDR3 is CASGLGTGQGSGYTF. The CDR3 nucleotides are TGTGCTAGTGGTTTAGGAACGGGACAGGGAAGCGGCTACACCTTC. Full variable domain (remainder filled in from reference TRBV12-5 and TRBJ1-2): DARVTQTPRHKVTEMGQEVTMRCQPILGHNTVFWYRQTMMQGLELLAYFRNRAPLDDSGMPKDRFSAEMPDATLATLKIQPSEPRDSAVYFCASGLGTGQGSGYTFGSGTRLTVV.

This sequence joins TRBV5-1 and TRBJ2-1, with a weak D call TRBD1 (6 bases). V lost 0 bases and J lost 7, with 11 bases in between. This CDR3 is built from 14 residues. In germline, CDR1 is SGHRS, CDR2 YFSETQ. For the CDR3, the DNA is TGCGCCAGCAGCTTGGAGGGGGTCGGGAATGAGCAGTTCTTC. It yields the protein CASSLEGVGNEQFF.

The rearrangement uses TRBV5-1 and TRBJ2-1; 9 bases fit TRBD2. Germline V CDR1 and CDR2: SGHRS, YFSETQ. The CDR3 contains 17 residues. The junction had 15 bases not matched to a gene; V was cut back by 4 bases and J by 7 bases. The CDR3 sequence: CASSPSQRGARWNEQFF. CDR3 nucleotides: TGCGCCAGCAGCCCCTCCCAGCGGGGGGCCAGATGGAATGAGCAGTTCTTC.

The chain is built from TRBV5-4 and TRBJ1-1; unclear D gene. Trimming took 0 bases from V and 0 from J, leaving 6 bases between them. The CDR3 is made up of 14 amino acids. CDR1 is SGHNT and CDR2 is YYREEE in the germline V gene (reference sequence). The CDR3 DNA reads as TGTGCCAGCAGCTTGGGCGTCATGAACACTGAAGCTTTCTTT. Protein sequence: CASSLGVMNTEAFF. Looking up the rest from reference TRBV5-4 and TRBJ1-1 gives the full variable domain: ETGVTQSPTHLIKTRGQQVTLRCSSQSGHNTVSWYQQALGQGPQFIFQYYREEENGRGNFPPRFSGLQFPNYSSELNVNALELDDSALYLCASSLGVMNTEAFFGQGTRLTVV.

The chain has TRBV5-1 and TRBJ2-3; tentative D call: TRBD2 (5 bases). Germline loops: CDR1 SGHRS, CDR2 YFSETQ. The length of the CDR3 is 15 residues. The V gene lost 4 bases and the J gene lost 1 base, with 13 bases spanning the gap. CDR3 DNA sequence: TGCGCCAGCAGCCTGGGTGTGAGGGGCACAGATACGCAGTATTTT. Its translation: CASSLGVRGTDTQYF.

The chain joins TRBV4-2 to TRBJ1-2, with TRBD1 identical over 7 bases. This CDR3 spans 15 amino acids. Germline lookup yields CDR1 LGHNA and CDR2 YNFKEQ. J was trimmed by 0 bases and V by 3 bases; bases with no gene match: 4. The CDR3 sequence is CASSQDGTANYGYTF. The CDR3 DNA reads TGTGCCAGCAGCCAGGACGGGACAGCTAACTATGGCTACACCTTC.

This clone was observed a handful of times. J is TRBJ1-2 and V is TRBV2; D perhaps matches TRBD1 (5 bases). CDR1 and CDR2 (germline): SNHLY, FYNNEI. The germline V and J ends were trimmed by 6 bases and 2 bases, with 10 bases remaining between them. The CDR3 consists of 13 residues. CDR3 in DNA: TGTGCCAGCAGGGTACAGGTAAACTATGGCTACACCTTC. As protein: CASRVQVNYGYTF.

The chain is built from TRBV20-1 and TRBJ1-1; D remains ambiguous. This CDR3 spans 11 amino acids. Trimming left V 6 bases short and J 1 base short, with 6 bases between. Looked up from germline, CDR1 is DFQATT and CDR2 is SNEGSKA (reference sequence). This chain's CDR3 is CSAEENTEAFF. CDR3 in DNA: TGCAGTGCGGAGGAGAACACTGAAGCTTTCTTT.

The chain is built from TRBV7-9 and TRBJ1-3; no clear D. The CDR3 is 15 amino acids. V was pared by 2 bases and J by 3 bases, with 11 bases between. The V gene's germline CDR1 is SEHNR and CDR2 FQNEAQ (reference sequence). CDR3 DNA sequence: TGTGCCAGCAGCTTAATGAAGGGAGGTGGAAACACCATATATTTT. It encodes CASSLMKGGGNTIYF.

The chain combines TRBV6-1 with TRBJ2-1; TRBD2 might be the D (6 bases). V lost 11 bases to trimming and J lost 0 bases, with 17 bases between them. Germline V gene sequence: CDR1 MNHNS, CDR2 SASEGT. The CDR3 runs to 15 residues. CDR3 residues: CAAYYYGSSYNEQFF. CDR3 DNA sequence: TGTGCCGCCTATTATTACGGGAGCTCCTACAATGAGCAGTTCTTC.

The V gene is TRBV9, the J gene TRBJ2-7; 9 bases match TRBD2. CDR3 length equals 15 residues. Germline values: CDR1 SGDLS, CDR2 YYNGEE. Trimming at V came to 3 bases and at J to 4 bases, leaving 8 bases not matched to a gene. In DNA, the CDR3 is TGTGCCAGCAGCGGGGGCTCAGCGGGGGGTTACGAGCAGTACTTC. It yields the protein CASSGGSAGGYEQYF. The full variable domain, completed using reference TRBV9 and TRBJ2-7, is DSGVTQTPKHLITATGQRVTLRCSPRSGDLSVYWYQQSLDQGLQFLIQYYNGEERAKGNILERFSAQQFPDLHSELNLSSLELGDSALYFCASSGGSAGGYEQYFGPGTRLTVT.

The chain employs TRBV5-1 and TRBJ2-7, with TRBD1 identical over 9 bases. Germline V lookup: CDR1 SGHRS, CDR2 YFSETQ. The CDR3 spans 17 residues. The trim removed 4 bases at V and 0 bases at J, leaving 11 bases unmatched. The CDR3 DNA follows: TGCGCCAGCAGCACGGGGGACGGGACAGGGAGCTCCTACGAGCAGTACTTC. This encodes CASSTGDGTGSSYEQYF.

V usage is TRBV5-1 and J usage is TRBJ2-7; a weak D match, TRBD2 (5 bases). The ends were cut back, 4 bases at V and 6 bases at J, with 14 bases in the middle. The CDR3 contains 13 residues. The germline V gene encodes CDR1 SGHRS and CDR2 YFSETQ. CDR3 in DNA: TGCGCCAGCAGCCCCTCGGGATCCATCGAGCAGTACTTC. Its translation is CASSPSGSIEQYF.

This clone was counted only a few times. V is TRBV9 and J is TRBJ2-1; 8 bases line up with TRBD2. With 4 bases clipped from V and 4 bases from J, the junction kept 16 bases outside the gene matches. The CDR3 contains 18 residues. Germline values: CDR1 SGDLS, CDR2 YYNGEE. CDR3 nucleotide sequence: TGTGCCAGCAGCCCCACAGCCCCCGGGAGGGAGGCTTACAATGAGCAGTTCTTC. Translated: CASSPTAPGREAYNEQFF.

This chain uses TRBV2 with TRBJ2-3; D may be TRBD2 (5 bases). Trimming cost V 6 bases and J 8 bases, with 18 bases left between them. Germline lookup yields CDR1 SNHLY and CDR2 FYNNEI. The CDR3 consists of 14 residues. CDR3 nucleotides: TGTGCCAGCAGCCCGGCCCGGGGTCGGGGTACGCAGTATTTT. This codes for CASSPARGRGTQYF.